Below, 10 T cell receptor beta chains from the same sample are listed, as sequenced in a study of vaccination effects on CD4 cells after COVID-19. Here immunoSEQ multiplex PCR was the method, and the copy in TCRdb shows in-frame clones only, minus some. The sample consists of approximately 74,000 clones, over 75% of them appearing once. Before sequencing took place, the ViraFEST assay used viral peptide pools to expand antigen-specific CD4+ T cells. Culturing for more than 9 days preceded CD4+ T cell isolation. Of the BNT162b2 and mRNA-1273 vaccines, participants received two doses of one or the other. These receptors lack a known antigen. Sequenced material: CD4+ T cells from PBMCs cultured with HCoV-OC43 spike peptides, taken after COVID-19 vaccination. Documented subset: HCoV-OC43 spike overlapping peptide pool stimulation. Receptor source: a human donor who received a COVID-19 vaccine.

The chain links TRBV15 to TRBJ2-7; D unclear. Per germline, CDR1 LNHNV and CDR2 YYDKDF (reference sequence). This CDR3 comprises 12 residues. V was pared by 4 bases and J by 6 bases, with 10 bases between. The CDR3 loop is CATSTPPGEQYV. The CDR3 nucleotides read TGTGCCACCAGCACCCCCCCAGGCGAGCAGTACGTC.

This chain uses TRBV5-5 with TRBJ1-3; perhaps TRBD1 as D (6 bases). The germline gives CDR1 SGHKS, CDR2 YYEKEE (reference sequence). This CDR3 has 18 residues. V lost 5 bases to trimming and J lost 0 bases, with 21 bases between them. The CDR3: CASRSSQGTLYSGNTIYF. For the CDR3, the DNA is TGTGCCAGCAGATCGAGCCAGGGGACCCTTTACTCTGGAAACACCATATATTTT.

The gene calls are TRBV7-2 and TRBJ1-5, with 7 positions matching TRBD1. V shed 5 bases, J shed 4 bases, and the junction held 8 bases outside the gene matches. CDR1 and CDR2 (germline): SGHTA, FQGNSA. This CDR3 is built from 15 residues. The DNA of the CDR3 is TGTGCCAGCAGCACTACAGGACAGGTTAATCAGCCCCAGCATTTT. As protein: CASSTTGQVNQPQHF.

The chain recombines TRBV30 with TRBJ1-2; 8 bases line up with TRBD1. This CDR3 comprises 13 residues. Germline lookup yields CDR1 GTSNPN and CDR2 SVGIG (reference sequence). Losses at the gene ends were 0 bases for V and 7 bases for J; bases not matched to a gene: 4. For the CDR3, the DNA is TGTGCCTGGAGTGTAATACAGGGGGGTGGCTACACCTTC. Its translation is CAWSVIQGGGYTF.

The chain links TRBV2 to TRBJ1-2, with 10 bases that match TRBD1. Trimming removed 5 bases from V and 5 bases from J; junction bases left unmatched: 5. The CDR3 is 14 residues long. In germline, CDR1 is SNHLY, CDR2 FYNNEI. CDR3 in amino acids: CASSTDRGRYGYTF. As DNA, the CDR3 is TGTGCCAGCAGTACAGACAGGGGGCGGTATGGCTACACCTTC.

J is TRBJ1-2 and V is TRBV4-2; 7 nucleotides align to TRBD1. Trimming removed 3 bases from V and 2 bases from J; junction bases left unmatched: 6. The CDR3 length is 15 residues. Looked up from germline, CDR1 is LGHNA and CDR2 is YNFKEQ. The CDR3 is CASSQDSTGNYGYTF. CDR3 coding DNA: TGTGCCAGCAGCCAGGACTCGACAGGGAACTATGGCTACACCTTC.

The CDR3 reads CASSSDRNYGYTF. CDR3 bases: TGTGCCAGCAGTTCCGACAGGAACTATGGCTACACCTTC. The chain is built from TRBV28 and TRBJ1-2; possible D gene TRBD1, 6 bases. Trimming took off 4 bases at V and 2 bases at J, with 8 bases between the two ends. This CDR3 is built from 13 residues. Germline assignment: CDR1 MDHEN and CDR2 SYDVKM.

This clone was seen a handful of times. V gene TRBV7-2 combines with J gene TRBJ1-6; the D gene is possibly TRBD1 (6 bases). CDR3 length equals 13 residues. CDR1 is SGHTA, CDR2 FQGNSA, per germline. Deletions cut 1 base from V and 11 bases from J, with 9 bases between. The CDR3, as DNA: TGTGCCAGCAGCTTAGGACAGGCCCCACCCCTCCACTTT. It yields the protein CASSLGQAPPLHF.

V is TRBV29-1 and J is TRBJ2-7, with D hard to call. Per germline, CDR1 SQVTM and CDR2 ANQGSEA. CDR3 length: 11 residues. V shed 4 bases and J shed 4 bases, with 8 bases lying between them. The CDR3 sequence: CSVVMGYEQYV. CDR3 nucleotides: TGCAGCGTTGTAATGGGGTACGAGCAGTACGTC.

The chain couples TRBV4-3 to TRBJ1-4, with D possibly TRBD1 on 5 matching bases. The CDR3 spans 16 residues. The V gene lost 1 base and the J gene lost 5 bases, with 14 bases spanning the gap. Germline-derived CDR1 and CDR2 are LGHNA and YSLEER. The CDR3 DNA follows: TGCGCCAGCAGCCAAGCGGCCAGGGCTTACAATGAAAAACTGTTTTTT. As protein: CASSQAARAYNEKLFF.